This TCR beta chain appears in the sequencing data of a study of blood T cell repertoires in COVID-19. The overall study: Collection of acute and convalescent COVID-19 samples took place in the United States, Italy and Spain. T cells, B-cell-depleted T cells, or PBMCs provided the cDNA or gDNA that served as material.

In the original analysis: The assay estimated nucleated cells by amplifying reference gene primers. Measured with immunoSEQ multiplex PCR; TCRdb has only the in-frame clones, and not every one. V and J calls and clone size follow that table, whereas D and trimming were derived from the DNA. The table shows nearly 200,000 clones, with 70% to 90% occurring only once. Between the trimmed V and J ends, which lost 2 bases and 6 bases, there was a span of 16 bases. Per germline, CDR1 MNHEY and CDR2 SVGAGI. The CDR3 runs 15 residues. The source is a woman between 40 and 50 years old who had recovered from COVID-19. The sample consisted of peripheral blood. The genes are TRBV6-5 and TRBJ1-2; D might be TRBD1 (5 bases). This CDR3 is CASSYQGVGLDGYTF. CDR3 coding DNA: TGTGCCAGCAGTTACCAGGGTGTGGGGCTGGATGGCTACACCTTC.